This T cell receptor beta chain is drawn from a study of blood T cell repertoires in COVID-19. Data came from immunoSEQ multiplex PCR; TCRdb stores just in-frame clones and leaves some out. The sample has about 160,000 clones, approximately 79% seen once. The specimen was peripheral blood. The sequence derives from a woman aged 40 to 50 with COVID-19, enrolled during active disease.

The DNA of the CDR3 is TGCAGTGCTAGTGGGGGTTTAGGGACATACAATGAGCAGTTCTTC. It yields the protein CSASGGLGTYNEQFF. The chain carries TRBV20-1 and TRBJ2-1; perhaps TRBD1 as D (6 bases). This CDR3 has 15 residues. Deletions cut 3 bases from V and 4 bases from J, with 16 bases between. In germline, CDR1 is DFQATT, CDR2 SNEGSKA (reference sequence).